This TCR beta chain was sequenced during a study of blood T cell repertoires in COVID-19. Libraries were prepared by immunoSEQ multiplex PCR; TCRdb keeps only in-frame clonotypes and omits some of them. The table shows 250,000 or so clones, with 70% to 85% occurring only once. This CDR3 has 16 residues. Looked up from germline, CDR1 is SEHNR and CDR2 is FQNEAQ (reference sequence). The V segment lost 2 bases and the J segment 1 base; nucleotides outside the gene matches: 4. In this sample, this clone turned up a few times. Different DNA sequences within this sample yield the same CDR3. The V call is TRBV7-9, the J call TRBJ2-1, with 8 bases fitting TRBD2. The receptor was derived from a man aged 40-49 years who had recovered from COVID-19. Sequencing used peripheral blood. This CDR3 reads CASSLSLAGSYNEQFF. The CDR3 DNA follows: TGTGCCAGCAGCTTATCGCTAGCGGGTTCCTACAATGAGCAGTTCTTC.